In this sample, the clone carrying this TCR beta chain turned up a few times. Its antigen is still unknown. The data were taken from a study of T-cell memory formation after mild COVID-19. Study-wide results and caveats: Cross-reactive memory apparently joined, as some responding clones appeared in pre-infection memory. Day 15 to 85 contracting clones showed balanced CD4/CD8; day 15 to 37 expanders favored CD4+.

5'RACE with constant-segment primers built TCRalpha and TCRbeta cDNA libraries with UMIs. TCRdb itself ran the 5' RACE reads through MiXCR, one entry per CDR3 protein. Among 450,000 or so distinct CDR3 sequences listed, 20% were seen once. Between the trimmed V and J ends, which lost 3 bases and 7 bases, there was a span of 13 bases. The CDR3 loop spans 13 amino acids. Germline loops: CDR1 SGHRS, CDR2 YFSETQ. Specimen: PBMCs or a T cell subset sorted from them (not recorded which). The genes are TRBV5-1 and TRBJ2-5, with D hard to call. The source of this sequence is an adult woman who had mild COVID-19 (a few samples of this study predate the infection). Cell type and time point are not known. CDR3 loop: CASSYTGWGTQYF. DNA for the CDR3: TGCGCCAGCAGCTACACGGGCTGGGGGACCCAGTACTTC.